This T cell receptor beta chain is from a study of blood T cell repertoires in COVID-19. Study context: Acute-phase and convalescent COVID-19 samples originated in the United States, Italy and Spain. Sources were T cells, B-cell-depleted T cells, or PBMCs; the material itself was cDNA or gDNA.

This CDR3 is built from 13 residues. Germline V lookup: CDR1 SEHNR, CDR2 FQNEAQ (reference sequence). Trimming took off 11 bases at V and 0 bases at J, with 13 bases between the two ends. This clone was found once. As handled by the study authors: Reference gene primers were amplified, and this amplification served to estimate nucleated cell counts. TCRdb keeps only in-frame clones here, not all; method: immunoSEQ multiplex PCR. V and J calls and clone size are those listed in that table; D and trimming were worked out from the DNA. The sample lists 110,000 or so clones; about 87% were seen once. The gene calls are TRBV7-9 and TRBJ1-2, with D unresolved. The receptor was derived from a woman in her 50s with acute or convalescent COVID-19. Sample: peripheral blood. The CDR3 nucleotides read TGTGCCTCCGAAAGCACAGCTAACTATGGCTACACCTTC. Translation gives CASESTANYGYTF.